Listed here are 13 T cell receptor beta chains from one sample, sequenced in a study of blood T cell repertoires in COVID-19. The assay was immunoSEQ multiplex PCR, and TCRdb's table has in-frame clones only and misses some. Of under 20,000 clones in the sample, around 77% were seen once. The sample was peripheral blood. The receptor source for this set is a man between 65 and 79 years old with COVID-19, enrolled during active disease.

CDR3 bases: TGTGCCAGCAGCCCTAGAGGGGAGACCCAGTACTTC. Residues: CASSPRGETQYF. This chain joins TRBV4-2 and TRBJ2-5, with a weak D call TRBD2 (5 bases). The CDR3 covers 12 residues. V was shortened by 4 bases and J by 5 bases, with 8 bases between the two germline ends. Germline CDR1 reads LGHNA; CDR2 reads YNFKEQ.

The chain uses TRBV3-1 (or the pseudogene TRBV3-2) and TRBJ1-3; no clear D gene. The germline gives CDR1 LGHDT, CDR2 YNNKEL (reference sequence). V was pared by 2 bases and J by 0 bases, with 8 bases between. CDR3 length: 15 amino acids. The CDR3 DNA sequence: TGTGCCAGCAGCCAACACACAGACTCTGGAAACACCATATATTTT. Translation gives CASSQHTDSGNTIYF.

The chain links TRBV7-2 to TRBJ2-7; 10 bases align to TRBD2. V gave up 8 bases and J gave up 4 bases; unmatched junction bases: 11. The CDR3 runs 15 residues. Germline V gene sequence: CDR1 SGHTA, CDR2 FQGNSA. The CDR3 region has the DNA TGTGCCAGCGAGCCTACTAGCGGGGTTGGTTACGAGCAGTACTTC. It is translated as CASEPTSGVGYEQYF. Based on the CDR3 plus reference TRBV7-2 and TRBJ2-7, the full variable domain is GAGVSQSPSNKVTEKGKDVELRCDPISGHTALYWYRQSLGQGLEFLIYFQGNSAPDKSGLPSDRFSAERTGGSVSTLTIQRTQQEDSAVYLCASEPTSGVGYEQYFGPGTRLTVT.

The chain uses TRBV18 and TRBJ1-1; D is uncertain. Germline values: CDR1 KGHSH, CDR2 LQKENI. The CDR3 consists of 16 residues. The V end was cut by 9 bases, the J end by 0 bases, with 20 bases between. DNA for the CDR3: TGTGCCAGTCACCACCGAGGGAAAGGGATGAACACTGAAGCTTTCTTT. Its translation is CASHHRGKGMNTEAFF.

The V call is TRBV5-1, the J call TRBJ2-7; D ambiguous. CDR1 and CDR2 (germline): SGHRS, YFSETQ. The CDR3 has 13 amino acids. V was trimmed by 5 bases and J by 3 bases, leaving 12 bases between them. Here the CDR3 reads CASRRQNHYEQYF. The CDR3 nucleotides read TGCGCCAGCAGGCGGCAGAATCACTACGAGCAGTACTTC.

The rearrangement joins TRBV24-1 to TRBJ2-2; 8 nucleotides align to TRBD1. The V and J ends lost 1 base and 5 bases, in that order; junction bases with no gene match: 20. Germline CDR1 is KGHDR and CDR2 is SFDVKD. CDR3 length: 21 residues. DNA for the CDR3: TGTGCCACCAGTGATTTCGGGCTTTCAGGGGGCGGGGAGAGGTGGACCGGGGAGCTGTTTTTT. Protein: CATSDFGLSGGGERWTGELFF.

The chain couples TRBV10-2 to TRBJ2-1; D is possibly TRBD2 (6 bases). Trimming stripped 8 bases from V and 3 bases from J, with 17 bases between. The germline CDR1 and CDR2 sequences are WSHSY and SAAADI. The CDR3 spans 15 residues. DNA for the CDR3: TGCGCCAGCCCCCTAGACGGGACTTTCTACAATGAGCAGTTCTTC. Translating gives CASPLDGTFYNEQFF.

The chain is built from TRBV6-5 and TRBJ1-4, with D maybe TRBD1 (6 bases). Germline CDR1 reads MNHEY; CDR2 reads SVGAGI. The CDR3 is made up of 12 amino acids. The V gene lost 6 bases and the J gene lost 8 bases, with 10 bases spanning the gap. CDR3 in DNA: TGTGCCAGCAGGAAGGGGGGGGAAAAACTGTTTTTT. As protein: CASRKGGEKLFF.

This clone was seen only a few times. Other DNA sequences within the sample encode an identical CDR3. This chain joins TRBV3-1 (or the pseudogene TRBV3-2) and TRBJ1-5; D is undetermined. The CDR3 length is 14 residues. CDR1 LGHDT and CDR2 YNNKEL come from the germline V gene (reference sequence). V lost 1 base and J 1 base, leaving 5 bases between the germline ends. The CDR3 loop is CASSQGGSNQPQHF. The DNA of the CDR3 is TGTGCCAGCAGCCAAGGAGGGAGCAATCAGCCCCAGCATTTT.

The chain links TRBV24-1 to TRBJ1-5; D perhaps matches TRBD1 (6 bases). This CDR3 has 14 residues. CDR1 and CDR2 (germline): KGHDR, SFDVKD. Trimming removed 4 bases at V and 7 bases at J, with 13 bases between. The CDR3 reads CATSDYRVLQPQHF. CDR3 sequence (DNA): TGTGCCACCAGTGACTACAGGGTGCTACAGCCCCAGCATTTT.

The chain recombines TRBV7-3 with TRBJ1-1; D uncertain. This CDR3 is built from 13 residues. V shed 5 bases and J shed 6 bases, with 13 bases lying between them. Germline V gene data show CDR1 as SGHTA and CDR2 as FQGTGA. The CDR3: CASSPDGGSEAFF. The CDR3 nucleotides read TGTGCCAGCAGCCCCGACGGCGGATCTGAAGCTTTCTTT.

The V gene is TRBV6-5, the J gene TRBJ1-2; 10 nucleotides match TRBD1. Germline CDR1 reads MNHEY; CDR2 reads SVGAGI. The CDR3 is 14 amino acids. The junction had 9 bases not matched to a gene; V was cut back by 6 bases and J by 8 bases. The CDR3 nucleotides read TGTGCCAGCAGCGGGACAGGGGCCGAGGAAGGCTACACCTTC. This translates into CASSGTGAEEGYTF.

This clone was seen a handful of times. V and J are TRBV7-9 and TRBJ1-2, with 7 bases fitting TRBD1. The CDR3 length is 14 residues. Germline V CDR1 and CDR2: SEHNR, FQNEAQ (reference sequence). The trim removed 2 bases at V and 7 bases at J, leaving 7 bases unmatched. This CDR3 is CASSLRTGGFGYTF. The CDR3 DNA sequence: TGTGCCAGCAGCTTAAGGACAGGAGGGTTTGGCTACACCTTC.